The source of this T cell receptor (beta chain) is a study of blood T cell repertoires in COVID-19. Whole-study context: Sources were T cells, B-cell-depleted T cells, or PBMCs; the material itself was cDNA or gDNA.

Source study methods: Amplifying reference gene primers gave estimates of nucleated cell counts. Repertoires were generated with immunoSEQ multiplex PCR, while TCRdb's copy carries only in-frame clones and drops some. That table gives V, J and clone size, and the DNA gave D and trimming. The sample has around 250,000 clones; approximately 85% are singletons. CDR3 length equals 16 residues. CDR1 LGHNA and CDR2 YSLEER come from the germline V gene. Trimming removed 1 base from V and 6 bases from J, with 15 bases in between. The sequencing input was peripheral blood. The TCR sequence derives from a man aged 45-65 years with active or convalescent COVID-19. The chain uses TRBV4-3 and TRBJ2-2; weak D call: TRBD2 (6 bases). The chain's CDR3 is CASSQALLTRAGELFF. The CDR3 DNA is TGCGCCAGCAGCCAAGCCCTCCTGACTAGGGCCGGGGAGCTGTTTTTT.